The T cell receptor (beta chain) under discussion was sequenced for a study of CD8+ T cells in alopecia areata. cDNA serving as the sequencing template came from extracted, reverse transcribed RNA. Assay: immunoSEQ multiplex PCR; the TCRdb copy retains only in-frame clones and omits some. The table records about 64,000 clones, about 45% of them present only once. This sample's treatment: oral pan-JAK inhibitor, 5-10 mg twice daily. The sample consisted of CD8+ T cells sorted from blood, taken at approximately week 36, from a patient treated with tofacitinib. The TCR originated in a human donor with alopecia areata.

The CDR3: CASSQDFTAYEQYF. The CDR3 bases are TGCGCCAGCAGCCAAGATTTCACTGCCTACGAGCAGTACTTC. The chain has TRBV4-3 and TRBJ2-7; D is uncertain. V lost 0 bases, J lost 2 bases, and 8 bases lay in between. The CDR3 sequence is 14 residues long. The germline CDR1 and CDR2 sequences are LGHNA and YSLEER.